This TCR beta chain was found in a study of T cell responses to AZD1222 COVID-19 vaccine. Overall study context: The study pooled second doses at about 4 or about 12 weeks.

CDR3 length: 15 amino acids. With 0 bases removed from V and 1 base from J, the gap between germline ends came to 12 bases. Germline V gene lookup returns CDR1 SQVTM and CDR2 ANQGSEA. The study's findings and limits: There were vaccine-associated CD4 TCRs across spike, dominant at 160-218 and 743-854.

Clones were read by immunoSEQ multiplex PCR, and TCRdb kept only the in-frame ones, dropping some. The sample lists some 120,000 clones; just over 85% were seen once. This clone was seen just once. The antigen is unknown. This sequence originates from an adult in good health. The chain joins TRBV29-1 to TRBJ1-1; maybe TRBD1 (5 bases). The material sequenced was peripheral blood, taken on day 0 of AZD1222 vaccination. In DNA, the CDR3 is TGCAGCGTTGAAGATCTTCGAGGGGCGAACACTGAAGCTTTCTTT. Its translation: CSVEDLRGANTEAFF. Full variable domain (rest looked up from reference TRBV29-1 and TRBJ1-1): SAVISQKPSRDICQRGTSLTIQCQVDSQVTMMFWYRQQPGQSLTLIATANQGSEATYESGFVIDKFPISRPNLTFSTLTVSNMSPEDSSIYLCSVEDLRGANTEAFFGQGTRLTVV.